The 24 T cell receptor beta chains reported below all come from one sample, sequenced in a study of cytomegalovirus exposure and HLA in healthy donors (dated by TCRdb to 2017 to 2019). The receptor library was made with the immunoSEQ multiplex PCR assay. A mixture of 60 forward primers for TCR Vbeta segments and 13 reverse primers for TCR Jbeta segments was used in the multiplex PCR. The source is immuneACCESS, and TCRdb retained only in-frame sequences with V and J called. Part of the clones is not carried over; for the studies checked, unresolved V genes explain less than half of this, and the remainder is unexplained. This sample holds 150,000 to 200,000 clones; roughly 85% were observed only once. The top ten clonotypes cover about 2% of the sample. Material: PBMCs. The receptors were sampled from a woman aged 45 to 65 in good health and CMV-seronegative.

There are a few counts of this clone. This rearrangement joins TRBV5-4 to TRBJ2-2; D is uncertain. CDR1 and CDR2 from the germline V gene are SGHNT and YYREEE (reference sequence). Trimming pared 4 bases from V and 0 bases from J, leaving 13 bases between. The CDR3 contains 16 residues. The CDR3 loop reads CASSPYARSNTGELFF. As DNA, the CDR3 is TGTGCCAGCAGCCCTTACGCGAGGTCGAACACCGGGGAGCTGTTTTTT.

In its sample, this clone was seen a few times. The CDR3: CASSLIPTSGRIYEQYF. CDR3 coding DNA: TGTGCCAGCAGCTTGATTCCAACTAGCGGGAGGATCTACGAGCAGTACTTC. The V call is TRBV5-6, the J call TRBJ2-7; 12 nucleotides line up with TRBD2. The CDR3 runs to 17 residues. V dropped 1 base and J dropped 3; count of bases not matched to a gene: 8. Germline V gives CDR1 SGHDT, CDR2 YYEEEE.

CDR3 DNA sequence: TGTGCCAGCAGTGTCCGAGGGACAGGAAGCTCTGGGGCCAACGTCCTGACTTTC. It specifies CASSVRGTGSSGANVLTF. The chain is built from TRBV6-1 and TRBJ2-6; 8 positions agree with TRBD1. The CDR3 extends over 18 amino acids. Trimming removed 4 bases from V and 0 bases from J; junction bases left unmatched: 8. Germline V gives CDR1 MNHNS, CDR2 SASEGT.

The rearrangement uses TRBV27 and TRBJ2-7; tentative D call: TRBD1 (7 bases). The CDR3 contains 14 residues. Trimming left V 4 bases short and J 2 bases short, with 12 bases between. CDR1 and CDR2 (germline): MNHEY, SMNVEV (reference sequence). The CDR3 DNA is TGTGCCAGCAGTTCCCAGGGGGGCCCCTACGAGCAGTACTTC. This gives the protein CASSSQGGPYEQYF.

V and J are TRBV1 and TRBJ2-2; the table's D gene call, TRBD2, was not cross checked with the DNA. TRBV1 is given as a pseudogene. The CDR3 spans 19 residues. CDR3 nucleotide sequence: TGCACCAGCAGCCCCAAGTGGGGACTAGCGGGAGCGAACACCGGGGAGCTGTTTTTT. Protein product: CTSSPKWGLAGANTGELFF.

The genes are TRBV5-1 and TRBJ1-1, with TRBD1 identical over 11 bases. The length of the CDR3 is 16 residues. Germline lookup yields CDR1 SGHRS and CDR2 YFSETQ. Trimming removed 2 bases from V and 10 bases from J; junction bases left unmatched: 13. Here the CDR3 DNA reads TGCGCCAGCAGCTTCGGACAGGGGGCTCCCCCCGGCGGAGCTTTCTTT. Encoded protein: CASSFGQGAPPGGAFF.

This sequence joins TRBV19 and TRBJ2-7; 11 nucleotides agree with TRBD2. J lost 3 bases, V lost 0 bases, and 1 base had no gene match. From germline, CDR1 is LNHDA and CDR2 SQIVND (reference sequence). This CDR3 has 15 residues. This CDR3 is CASSIETSGVYEQYF. CDR3 nucleotide sequence: TGTGCCAGTAGTATAGAGACTAGCGGGGTCTACGAGCAGTACTTC.

V and J are TRBV7-6 and TRBJ1-5, with D possibly being TRBD1 (5 bases). Trimming shortened V by 0 bases and J by 4 bases, and 10 bases separated the two germline ends. Germline CDR1 reads SGHVS; CDR2 reads FNYEAQ. The CDR3 runs to 15 residues. CDR3 residues: CASSLAGGLNQPQHF. CDR3 in DNA: TGTGCCAGCAGCTTAGCGGGGGGACTTAATCAGCCCCAGCATTTT.

This chain joins TRBV18 and TRBJ2-7, with 10 bases that match TRBD2. V lost 6 bases and J lost 12; bases outside the gene matches: 5. CDR3 length: 11 residues. Germline CDR1 KGHSH, CDR2 LQKENI. The CDR3 DNA sequence: TGTGCCAGCTCCGGAGGGACTAGCGTGTACTTC. This sequence encodes CASSGGTSVYF. Full variable domain (outside the CDR3, taken from reference TRBV18 and TRBJ2-7): NAGVMQNPRHLVRRRGQEARLRCSPMKGHSHVYWYRQLPEEGLKFMVYLQKENIIDESGMPKERFSAEFPKEGPSILRIQQVVRGDSAAYFCASSGGTSVYFGPGTRLTVT.

J is TRBJ2-3 and V is TRBV25-1, with D tentatively TRBD1 (5 bases). The CDR3 contains 16 residues. Deletions cut 2 bases from V and 2 bases from J, with 14 bases between. CDR1 MGHDK and CDR2 SYGVNS come from the germline V gene. CDR3 coding DNA: TGTGCCAGCAGTGAAGGCGGCAGGGTACCCACAGATACGCAGTATTTT. Its translation is CASSEGGRVPTDTQYF.

This clone was seen a handful of times. This rearrangement joins TRBV29-1 to TRBJ2-1; a weak D match, TRBD1 (5 bases). Germline CDR1 is SQVTM and CDR2 is ANQGSEA. This CDR3 has 13 residues. Trimming removed 6 bases from V and 6 bases from J, with 15 bases in between. The chain's CDR3 is CSVPQGAGNEQFF. CDR3 DNA sequence: TGCAGCGTACCCCAGGGTGCAGGCAATGAGCAGTTCTTC.

The chain combines TRBV19 with TRBJ1-1, with D perhaps TRBD1 (6 bases). V gave up 8 bases and J gave up 0 bases, with 10 bases separating them. The V gene's germline CDR1 is LNHDA and CDR2 SQIVND (reference sequence). This CDR3 region has 13 residues. CDR3 sequence (DNA): TGTGCCAGTGCGGACAGTTTGAACACTGAAGCTTTCTTT. Encoded protein: CASADSLNTEAFF.

CDR3 in amino acids: CASRNPLGLRGNTGELFF. Here the CDR3 DNA reads TGTGCCAGCCGCAACCCTCTCGGACTGCGAGGGAACACCGGGGAGCTGTTTTTT. The chain employs TRBV27 and TRBJ2-2; possibly TRBD2 for D (5 bases). Germline V gene lookup returns CDR1 MNHEY and CDR2 SMNVEV (reference sequence). This CDR3 spans 18 amino acids. V dropped 8 bases and J dropped 1 base, with 23 bases sitting between them.

This chain uses TRBV5-5 with TRBJ1-5; D uncertain. The CDR3 runs to 16 residues. Germline-derived CDR1 and CDR2 are SGHKS and YYEKEE (reference sequence). The V gene lost 0 bases and the J gene lost 3 bases, with 13 bases spanning the gap. DNA of the CDR3: TGTGCCAGCAGCTTGGGCCCGACTGACCACAATCAGCCCCAGCATTTT. Protein: CASSLGPTDHNQPQHF.

The chain couples TRBV10-1 to TRBJ2-7; 9 positions match TRBD2. V trimming: 3 bases; J trimming: 4 bases; junction bases outside the gene matches: 7. Germline V gene sequence: CDR1 WNHNN, CDR2 SYGVQD (reference sequence). CDR3 length equals 15 residues. The CDR3 reads CASSDRGLASYEQYF. The CDR3 nucleotides are TGCGCCAGCAGTGATCGCGGACTAGCGAGTTACGAGCAGTACTTC.

The V call is TRBV28, the J call TRBJ1-5; D may be TRBD1 (5 bases). Germline-derived CDR1 and CDR2 are MDHEN and SYDVKM. This CDR3 region has 14 residues. V was trimmed by 6 bases and J by 2 bases, leaving 11 bases between them. The CDR3 region is CASSSGGGNQPQHF. The CDR3 region has the DNA TGTGCCAGCAGCTCCGGGGGGGGCAATCAGCCCCAGCATTTT.

This clone showed up just a few times. The gene calls are TRBV7-3 and TRBJ2-7, with 11 bases identical to TRBD1. Germline V CDR1 and CDR2: SGHTA, FQGTGA. The CDR3 loop spans 15 amino acids. The J segment lost 5 bases and the V segment lost 4 bases, leaving 7 bases of the junction unmatched. The DNA for the CDR3 is TGTGCCAGCAGCTCGGACAGGGGGCAGTGGCACGAGCAGTACTTC. This translates into CASSSDRGQWHEQYF. The variable domain in full, completed from reference TRBV7-3 and TRBJ2-7, reads GAGVSQTPSNKVTEKGKYVELRCDPISGHTALYWYRQSLGQGPEFLIYFQGTGAADDSGLPNDRFFAVRPEGSVSTLKIQRTERGDSAVYLCASSSDRGQWHEQYFGPGTRLTVT.

V usage is TRBV14 and J usage is TRBJ2-7; D is unresolved. Germline V gene data show CDR1 as SGHDN and CDR2 as FVKESK. The ends were cut back, 1 base at V and 6 bases at J, with 7 bases in the middle. CDR3 length equals 12 residues. CDR3 DNA: TGTGCCAGCAGCCAAGTTCTGTCCGAGCAGTACTTC. It encodes CASSQVLSEQYF.

The chain recombines TRBV2 with TRBJ1-6; 7 nucleotides agree with TRBD1. The germline gives CDR1 SNHLY, CDR2 FYNNEI. This CDR3 has 15 amino acids. Trimming at V came to 4 bases and at J to 5 bases, leaving 5 bases not matched to a gene. CDR3 in amino acids: CASSARQGNNSPLHF. CDR3 coding DNA: TGTGCCAGCAGTGCAAGACAGGGAAATAATTCACCCCTCCACTTT.

The chain has TRBV6-6 and TRBJ1-1; 10 bases agree with TRBD1. This CDR3 contains 14 residues. The V segment lost 2 bases and the J segment 5 bases; nucleotides outside the gene matches: 2. In germline, CDR1 is MNHNY, CDR2 SVGAGI (reference sequence). Here the CDR3 DNA reads TGTGCCAGCAGTTACGACAGGGGGCAGACTGAAGCTTTCTTT. It codes for CASSYDRGQTEAFF.

This sequence joins TRBV18 and TRBJ1-5; the match to TRBD1 covers 7 bases. V was pared by 3 bases and J by 9 bases, with 11 bases of the junction left unmatched. Germline-derived CDR1 and CDR2 are KGHSH and LQKENI. The CDR3 has 15 amino acids. The CDR3 loop reads CASSPGRQGTMPQHF. Written as DNA, the CDR3 is TGTGCCAGCTCACCCGGACGACAGGGCACCATGCCCCAGCATTTT.

This chain joins TRBV4-2 and TRBJ2-6; D ambiguous. The CDR3 has 16 amino acids. V was cut by 2 bases and J by 0 bases, with 8 bases left in between. Germline assignment: CDR1 LGHNA and CDR2 YNFKEQ. The CDR3 DNA reads TGTGCCAGCAGCCAATTACAGCACTCTGGGGCCAACGTCCTGACTTTC. It specifies CASSQLQHSGANVLTF.

The rearrangement links TRBV7-3 to TRBJ2-3; 7 bases fit TRBD2. The V gene's germline CDR1 is SGHTA and CDR2 FQGTGA. The CDR3 sequence is 12 residues long. V dropped 3 bases and J dropped 10; count of bases not matched to a gene: 4. The CDR3 protein is CASSLGEGAQYF. In nucleotides, the CDR3 is TGTGCCAGCAGCTTGGGGGAGGGAGCGCAGTATTTT.

The V and J genes are TRBV4-1 and TRBJ2-7, with 8 nucleotides matching TRBD2. After removal of 4 bases from V and 3 bases from J, the junction contained 5 bases not matched to a gene. There are 14 residues in the CDR3. Germline CDR1 and CDR2: MGHRA and YSYEKL. This chain's CDR3 is CASSPAGVRYEQYF. The CDR3 DNA reads as TGCGCCAGCAGCCCAGCGGGAGTGCGCTACGAGCAGTACTTC.